The 26 T cell receptor beta chains presented below share a single source sample, sequenced in a study of T cell responses to AZD1222 COVID-19 vaccine. Sequencing used immunoSEQ multiplex PCR; TCRdb keeps in-frame clones, though not all of them. Of 86,000 or so clones listed, almost 90% were seen once; the top ten hold 6% to 7.5%. The sample was peripheral blood, taken 28 days after the second AZD1222 dose. These receptors were obtained from an adult who received the AZD1222 COVID-19 vaccine.

V is TRBV6-5 and J is TRBJ1-4; D gene uncertain. CDR1 and CDR2 from the germline V gene are MNHEY and SVGAGI. The CDR3 is made up of 13 amino acids. V was pared by 4 bases and J by 6 bases, with 9 bases between. CDR3 DNA sequence: TGTGCCAGCAGTTCCTCCGGGGATGAAAAACTGTTTTTT. Protein product: CASSSSGDEKLFF.

This rearrangement joins TRBV6-1 to TRBJ2-6, with no clear D. V was cut by 0 bases and J by 0 bases, with 9 bases left in between. Germline V lookup: CDR1 MNHNS, CDR2 SASEGT. This CDR3 spans 17 amino acids. For the CDR3, the DNA is TGTGCCAGCAGTGAAGCCATCGTAACCTCTGGGGCCAACGTCCTGACTTTC. This codes for CASSEAIVTSGANVLTF.

This CDR3 reads CASKVGPSIANYGYTF. CDR3 in DNA: TGTGCCAGCAAGGTGGGACCGAGCATTGCGAACTATGGCTACACCTTC. The V call is TRBV5-5, the J call TRBJ1-2; possibly TRBD1 for D (5 bases). The germline CDR1 and CDR2 sequences are SGHKS and YYEKEE (reference sequence). The V end was cut by 6 bases, the J end by 2 bases, with 20 bases between. CDR3 size: 16 residues.

The rearrangement links TRBV29-1 to TRBJ1-1, with a weak D call TRBD1 (6 bases). Germline V CDR1 and CDR2: SQVTM, ANQGSEA. Trimming shortened V by 5 bases and J by 4 bases, and 23 bases separated the two germline ends. The CDR3 runs 16 residues. CDR3: CSVQRRGGGSFTEAFF. As DNA, the CDR3 is TGCAGCGTTCAACGGAGGGGGGGCGGGAGTTTCACTGAAGCTTTCTTT. Full variable domain (remainder filled in from reference TRBV29-1 and TRBJ1-1): SAVISQKPSRDICQRGTSLTIQCQVDSQVTMMFWYRQQPGQSLTLIATANQGSEATYESGFVIDKFPISRPNLTFSTLTVSNMSPEDSSIYLCSVQRRGGGSFTEAFFGQGTRLTVV.

The gene calls are TRBV11-2 and TRBJ2-5, with D possibly matching TRBD2 (6 bases). Germline V gene lookup returns CDR1 SGHAT and CDR2 FQNNGV. V was clipped by 5 bases and J by 1 base, with 17 bases between them. The CDR3 runs 16 residues. In DNA form, the CDR3 reads TGTGCCAGCAGCGGACTGCGGGGTAGGACCCAAGAGACCCAGTACTTC. It encodes CASSGLRGRTQETQYF.

The chain joins TRBV30 to TRBJ2-7; maybe TRBD2 (5 bases). Trimming took off 0 bases at V and 5 bases at J, with 29 bases between the two ends. The CDR3 consists of 19 residues. Looked up from germline, CDR1 is GTSNPN and CDR2 is SVGIG (reference sequence). As DNA, the CDR3 is TGTGCCTGGAGTGTAGGCCCGTCCCCTAGGAGCGCGAGGGCGGACGAGCAGTACTTC. Translating it yields CAWSVGPSPRSARADEQYF.

The chain links TRBV11-2 to TRBJ1-2, with a weak D call TRBD1 (5 bases). V lost 5 bases to trimming and J lost 3 bases, with 16 bases between them. The CDR3 totals 15 residues. Germline V gene lookup returns CDR1 SGHAT and CDR2 FQNNGV. This CDR3 reads CASSPARGFDYGYTF. DNA of the CDR3: TGTGCCAGCAGCCCGGCTAGGGGATTTGACTATGGCTACACCTTC. The entire variable domain, with the rest obtained from reference TRBV11-2 and TRBJ1-2, is as follows: EAGVAQSPRYKIIEKRQSVAFWCNPISGHATLYWYQQILGQGPKLLIQFQNNGVVDDSQLPKDRFSAERLKGVDSTLKIQPAKLEDSAVYLCASSPARGFDYGYTFGSGTRLTVV.

CDR3: CASSLLRGSTDTQYF. In DNA, the CDR3 is TGCGCCAGCAGCTTGCTCCGGGGGAGCACAGATACGCAGTATTTT. The chain combines TRBV5-1 with TRBJ2-3, with D possibly being TRBD2 (6 bases). Per germline, CDR1 SGHRS and CDR2 YFSETQ. This CDR3 comprises 15 residues. The germline V and J ends were trimmed by 1 base and 0 bases, with 9 bases remaining between them.

This chain joins TRBV6-1 and TRBJ1-2; unclear D gene. There are 14 residues in the CDR3. V was cut by 3 bases and J by 0 bases, with 8 bases left in between. Germline-derived CDR1 and CDR2 are MNHNS and SASEGT. The CDR3 DNA follows: TGTGCCAGCAGTGAGGTCCAGACTAACTATGGCTACACCTTC. Translation gives CASSEVQTNYGYTF.

This rearrangement joins TRBV3-1 (or the pseudogene TRBV3-2) to TRBJ1-3; D is ambiguous. CDR1 and CDR2 (germline): LGHDT, YNNKEL (reference sequence). Trimming shortened V by 4 bases and J by 0 bases, and 16 bases separated the two germline ends. This CDR3 region has 17 residues. The CDR3 reads CASSPRAYRSSGNTIYF. In DNA form, the CDR3 reads TGTGCCAGCAGCCCGCGGGCATACCGCTCCTCTGGAAACACCATATATTTT.

This clone was observed a single time. V and J are TRBV4-1 and TRBJ1-6; 7 nucleotides align to TRBD1. The J segment lost 0 bases and the V segment lost 2 bases, leaving 4 bases of the junction unmatched. This CDR3 comprises 17 residues. Germline V gene lookup returns CDR1 MGHRA and CDR2 YSYEKL. CDR3 nucleotides: TGCGCCAGCAGCCAAAAGGGACAGAGCTCCTATAATTCACCCCTCCACTTT. Translated, it gives CASSQKGQSSYNSPLHF.

The CDR3 sequence is CASSFFDLYTGELFF. The CDR3 DNA reads as TGTGCCAGCAGCTTTTTCGATTTATACACCGGGGAGCTGTTTTTT. The rearrangement uses TRBV7-8 and TRBJ2-2, with no clear D. The V end was cut by 3 bases, the J end by 3 bases, with 11 bases between. The CDR3 covers 15 residues. Germline lookup yields CDR1 SGHVS and CDR2 FQNEAQ.

This sequence joins TRBV10-2 and TRBJ2-7; tentatively, D is TRBD2 (5 bases). The ends were cut back, 9 bases at V and 3 bases at J, with 12 bases in the middle. This CDR3 comprises 12 residues. Per germline, CDR1 WSHSY and CDR2 SAAADI. The CDR3 sequence is CAREGERYEQYF. The CDR3 nucleotides read TGCGCCAGAGAGGGAGAGCGCTACGAGCAGTACTTC.

The gene calls are TRBV28 and TRBJ1-4; D ambiguous. Germline V gene lookup returns CDR1 MDHEN and CDR2 SYDVKM. The CDR3 runs to 14 residues. V was pared by 1 base and J by 8 bases, with 11 bases between. For the CDR3, the DNA is TGTGCCAGCAGTTTATCGGCCTCGGGGGAAAAACTGTTTTTT. Residues: CASSLSASGEKLFF.

This chain joins TRBV5-1 and TRBJ1-4; weak D call: TRBD1 (6 bases). This CDR3 is built from 14 residues. Germline V gives CDR1 SGHRS, CDR2 YFSETQ. V was clipped by 0 bases and J by 7 bases, with 10 bases between them. Here the CDR3 reads CASSLGGASEKLFF. The CDR3 region has the DNA TGCGCCAGCAGCTTGGGGGGGGCGAGTGAAAAACTGTTTTTT.

V gene TRBV24-1 combines with J gene TRBJ1-5, with TRBD1 as a possible D gene (5 bases). This CDR3 contains 13 residues. Trimming cost V 4 bases and J 2 bases, with 5 bases left between them. CDR1 and CDR2 from the germline V gene are KGHDR and SFDVKD. CDR3 sequence reads: CATSEQGNQPQHF. CDR3 sequence (DNA): TGTGCCACCAGTGAACAGGGCAATCAGCCCCAGCATTTT.

The chain joins TRBV15 to TRBJ2-3; D gene ambiguous. The CDR3 sequence is 13 residues long. V lost 1 base and J 6 bases, leaving 8 bases between the germline ends. CDR1 and CDR2 from the germline V gene are LNHNV and YYDKDF (reference sequence). The DNA of the CDR3 is TGTGCCACCAGCAGAGTTGTTGGGGATACGCAGTATTTT. This translates into CATSRVVGDTQYF.

The genes are TRBV19 and TRBJ2-5, with D tentatively TRBD1 or TRBD2 (5 bases each). The germline gives CDR1 LNHDA, CDR2 SQIVND (reference sequence). The CDR3 sequence is 15 residues long. Trimming cost V 5 bases and J 5 bases, with 18 bases left between them. The CDR3 sequence: CASSPRGVDRETQYF. The CDR3 bases are TGTGCCAGTAGTCCCAGAGGGGTGGATCGGGAGACCCAGTACTTC.

The gene calls are TRBV28 and TRBJ2-5; 7 nucleotides align to TRBD2. CDR1 is MDHEN and CDR2 is SYDVKM in the germline V gene. This CDR3 has 14 residues. V lost 5 bases and J lost 1; bases outside the gene matches: 4. CDR3 loop: CASSLPSGQETQYF. As DNA, the CDR3 is TGTGCCAGCAGTCTACCTAGCGGCCAAGAGACCCAGTACTTC.

In DNA form, the CDR3 reads TGTGCCACCAGTGACCTCACTAGCGGGAGGGAGTGGGAGCAGTTCTTC. Its translation is CATSDLTSGREWEQFF. V is TRBV24-1 and J is TRBJ2-1; 13 bases agree with TRBD2. The V and J ends lost 4 bases and 10 bases, in that order; junction bases with no gene match: 9. Germline lookup yields CDR1 KGHDR and CDR2 SFDVKD. The CDR3 length is 16 residues.

CDR3 nucleotides: TGTGCCAGTAGCGATCCGATCCGGGACAGAAAAAACATTCAGTACTTC. It specifies CASSDPIRDRKNIQYF. The V and J genes are TRBV19 and TRBJ2-4; 7 bases line up with TRBD1. V shed 6 bases and J 4 bases; nucleotides not matched to a gene: 12. The CDR3 has 16 amino acids. The V gene's germline CDR1 is LNHDA and CDR2 SQIVND (reference sequence). The complete variable domain, with remaining parts taken from reference TRBV19 and TRBJ2-4, reads DGGITQSPKYLFRKEGQNVTLSCEQNLNHDAMYWYRQDPGQGLRLIYYSQIVNDFQKGDIAEGYSVSREKKESFPLTVTSAQKNPTAFYLCASSDPIRDRKNIQYFGAGTRLSVL.

The rearrangement links TRBV21-1 to TRBJ2-7; the table's D call, TRBD1, has no DNA check behind it. TRBV21-1 is a recognized pseudogene. This CDR3 is 14 amino acids long. The DNA of the CDR3 is TGTGCCAGCAGCAACTCAGGGGCCCTCTACGAGCAGTACTTC. Protein sequence: CASSNSGALYEQYF.

The chain joins TRBV5-1 to TRBJ2-2, with D unclear. From germline, CDR1 is SGHRS and CDR2 YFSETQ. The CDR3 consists of 17 residues. The V end lost 2 bases, the J end lost 0 bases, and 14 bases lay between the germline ends. This CDR3 reads CASSFLGSPTNTGELFF. As DNA, the CDR3 is TGCGCCAGCAGCTTTTTAGGGTCCCCAACGAACACCGGGGAGCTGTTTTTT.

This clone appeared a single time. V is TRBV7-2 and J is TRBJ1-1; D is uncertain. This CDR3 has 15 amino acids. V lost 6 bases and J 3 bases, leaving 17 bases between the germline ends. Germline V lookup: CDR1 SGHTA, CDR2 FQGNSA. The CDR3 coding sequence is TGTGCCAGCAGGGGCGCTCCGGGGTGGGACACTGAAGCTTTCTTT. Its protein is CASRGAPGWDTEAFF.

In its sample, this clone was seen once. The rearrangement links TRBV9 to TRBJ2-3; D is uncertain. Germline V gene lookup returns CDR1 SGDLS and CDR2 YYNGEE. The CDR3 sequence is 13 residues long. Trimming cost V 4 bases and J 4 bases, with 10 bases left between them. The DNA of the CDR3 is TGTGCCAGCAGCAGACTGGATTCAGATACGCAGTATTTT. This gives the protein CASSRLDSDTQYF.

The chain employs TRBV24-1 and TRBJ2-2, with 10 bases that match TRBD1. The CDR3 is 17 amino acids. V lost 5 bases, J lost 0 bases, and 5 bases stayed unmatched. Germline assignment: CDR1 KGHDR and CDR2 SFDVKD. The CDR3 DNA reads TGTGCCACCAGTGGGACAGGGGGACTCGCGAACACCGGGGAGCTGTTTTTT. Its translation is CATSGTGGLANTGELFF.